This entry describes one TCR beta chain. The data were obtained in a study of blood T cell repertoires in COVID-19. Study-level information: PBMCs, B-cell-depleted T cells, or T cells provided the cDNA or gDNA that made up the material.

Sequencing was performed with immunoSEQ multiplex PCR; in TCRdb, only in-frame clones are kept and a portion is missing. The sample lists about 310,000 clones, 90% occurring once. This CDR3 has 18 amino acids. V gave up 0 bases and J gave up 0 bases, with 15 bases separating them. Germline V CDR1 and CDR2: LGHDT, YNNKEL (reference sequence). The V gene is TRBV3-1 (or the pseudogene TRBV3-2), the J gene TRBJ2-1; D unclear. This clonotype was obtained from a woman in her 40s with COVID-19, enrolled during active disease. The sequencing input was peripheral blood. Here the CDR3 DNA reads TGTGCCAGCAGCCAAGACCCGCTACAGCCCGCCTCCTACAATGAGCAGTTCTTC. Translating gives CASSQDPLQPASYNEQFF.